The sequence of this T cell receptor (beta chain) was determined in a study of cytomegalovirus exposure and HLA in healthy donors. Findings and caveats of the study: In a later analysis, donors in an Asian-associated ancestry cluster reportedly had fewer N-insertions in productive TCRs than the cohort mean. In an earlier analysis, most TCR beta V segments were productive about 87% or about 30% of the time.

Primers: 60 Vbeta forward and 13 Jbeta reverse. The method was immunoSEQ multiplex PCR; TCRdb's version includes in-frame clones alone and lacks a portion of them. The sample comprises under 200,000 clones, 70% to 85% of which are singletons, and roughly 3.7% rests with the top ten. The germline V gene encodes CDR1 SGHRS and CDR2 YFSETQ. Germline trimming cut 3 bases from V and 5 bases from J; bases unmatched to any gene: 9. The CDR3 contains 15 residues. As regards this clone: What it recognizes is unknown.

Source material: PBMCs. V is TRBV5-1 and J is TRBJ2-5; 8 nucleotides align to TRBD1. The TCR was taken from a man between 25 and 39 years old in good health and CMV-seropositive. The CDR3 nucleotides are TGCGCCAGCAGCTCGACTGACAGGGGTGACGAGACCCAGTACTTC. Residues: CASSSTDRGDETQYF.